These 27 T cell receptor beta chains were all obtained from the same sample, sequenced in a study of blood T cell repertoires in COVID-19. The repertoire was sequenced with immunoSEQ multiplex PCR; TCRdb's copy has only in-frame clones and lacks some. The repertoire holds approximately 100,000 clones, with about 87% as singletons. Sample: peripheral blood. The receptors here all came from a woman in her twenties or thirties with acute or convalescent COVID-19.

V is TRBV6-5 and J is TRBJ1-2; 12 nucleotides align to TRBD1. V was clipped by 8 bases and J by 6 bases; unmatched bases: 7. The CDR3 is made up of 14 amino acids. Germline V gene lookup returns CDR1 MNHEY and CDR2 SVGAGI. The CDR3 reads CASLGTGGADGYTF. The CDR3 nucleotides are TGTGCCAGCCTCGGGACAGGGGGCGCAGATGGCTACACCTTC.

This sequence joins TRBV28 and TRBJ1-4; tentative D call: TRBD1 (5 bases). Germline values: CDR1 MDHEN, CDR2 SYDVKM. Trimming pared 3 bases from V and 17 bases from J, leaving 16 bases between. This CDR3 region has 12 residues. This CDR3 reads CASSFTGREAFF. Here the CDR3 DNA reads TGTGCCAGCAGTTTCACGGGCAGGGAAGCTTTTTTT.

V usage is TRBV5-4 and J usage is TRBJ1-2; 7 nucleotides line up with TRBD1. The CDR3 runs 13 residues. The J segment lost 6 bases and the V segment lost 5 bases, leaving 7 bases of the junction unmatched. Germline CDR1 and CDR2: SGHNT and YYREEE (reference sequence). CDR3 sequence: CASSWKGAHGYTF. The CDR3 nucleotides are TGTGCCAGCAGTTGGAAGGGGGCGCATGGCTACACCTTC.

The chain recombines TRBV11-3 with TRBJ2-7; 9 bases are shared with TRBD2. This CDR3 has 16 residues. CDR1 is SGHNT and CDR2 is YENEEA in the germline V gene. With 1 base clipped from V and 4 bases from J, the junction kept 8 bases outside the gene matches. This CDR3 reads CASSLVFAGGRYEQYF. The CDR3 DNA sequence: TGTGCCAGCAGCTTAGTTTTCGCGGGGGGGCGGTACGAGCAGTACTTC.

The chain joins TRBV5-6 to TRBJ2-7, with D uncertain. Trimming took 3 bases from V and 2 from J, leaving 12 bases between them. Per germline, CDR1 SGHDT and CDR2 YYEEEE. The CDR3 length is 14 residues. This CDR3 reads CASSSTYRTYEQYF. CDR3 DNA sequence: TGTGCCAGCAGCTCCACCTATAGAACCTACGAGCAGTACTTC.

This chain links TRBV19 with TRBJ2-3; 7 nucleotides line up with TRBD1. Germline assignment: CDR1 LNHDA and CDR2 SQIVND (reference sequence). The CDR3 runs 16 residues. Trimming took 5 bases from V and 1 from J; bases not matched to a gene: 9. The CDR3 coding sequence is TGTGCCAGTAGTCCCTACAGGGGACGAGGCACAGATACGCAGTATTTT. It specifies CASSPYRGRGTDTQYF.

The CDR3 DNA follows: TGTGCCAGCAGCCGAATACAGGGGGCTGGGACAGATACGCAGTATTTT. Protein product: CASSRIQGAGTDTQYF. V gene TRBV5-5 combines with J gene TRBJ2-3, with 9 bases matching TRBD1. This CDR3 contains 16 residues. V lost 4 bases and J lost 3; bases outside the gene matches: 9. Looked up from germline, CDR1 is SGHKS and CDR2 is YYEKEE (reference sequence).

For the CDR3, the DNA is TGTGCCAGCAGTTTCCAGGGGTCCCCTTTTGAATACGAGCAGTACTTC. Amino acids: CASSFQGSPFEYEQYF. The chain couples TRBV27 to TRBJ2-7; maybe TRBD1 (6 bases). From germline, CDR1 is MNHEY and CDR2 SMNVEV (reference sequence). V gave up 3 bases and J gave up 4 bases, with 19 bases separating them. This CDR3 region has 16 residues.

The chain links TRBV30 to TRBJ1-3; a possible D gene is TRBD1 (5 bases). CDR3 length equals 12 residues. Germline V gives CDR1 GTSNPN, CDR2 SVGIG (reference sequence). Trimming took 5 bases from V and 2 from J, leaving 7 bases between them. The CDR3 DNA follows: TGTGCCTGGGACAGTCCTGGAAACACCATATATTTT. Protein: CAWDSPGNTIYF.

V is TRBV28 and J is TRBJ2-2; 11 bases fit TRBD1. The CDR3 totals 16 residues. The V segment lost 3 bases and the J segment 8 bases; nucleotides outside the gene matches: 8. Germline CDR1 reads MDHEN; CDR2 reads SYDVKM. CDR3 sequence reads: CASSFRDRGIMGELFF. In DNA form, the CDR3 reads TGTGCCAGCAGTTTCCGGGACAGGGGGATTATGGGGGAGCTGTTTTTT. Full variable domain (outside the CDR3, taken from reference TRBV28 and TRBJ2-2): DVKVTQSSRYLVKRTGEKVFLECVQDMDHENMFWYRQDPGLGLRLIYFSYDVKMKEKGDIPEGYSVSREKKERFSLILESASTNQTSMYLCASSFRDRGIMGELFFGEGSRLTVL.

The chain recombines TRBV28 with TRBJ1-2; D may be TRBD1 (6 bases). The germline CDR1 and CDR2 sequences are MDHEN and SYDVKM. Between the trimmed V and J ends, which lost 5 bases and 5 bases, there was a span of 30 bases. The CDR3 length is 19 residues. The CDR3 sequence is CASSPGGTQKGGGVYGYTF. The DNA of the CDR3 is TGTGCCAGCAGTCCCGGTGGGACACAAAAAGGGGGGGGAGTGTATGGCTACACCTTC.

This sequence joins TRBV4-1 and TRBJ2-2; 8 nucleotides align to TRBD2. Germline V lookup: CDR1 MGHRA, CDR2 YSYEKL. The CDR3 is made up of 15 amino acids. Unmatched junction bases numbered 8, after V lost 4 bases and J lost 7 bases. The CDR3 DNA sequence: TGCGCCAGCAGCCTCTCCGGGGGGGGCAGCGGGGAGCTGTTTTTT. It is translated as CASSLSGGGSGELFF.

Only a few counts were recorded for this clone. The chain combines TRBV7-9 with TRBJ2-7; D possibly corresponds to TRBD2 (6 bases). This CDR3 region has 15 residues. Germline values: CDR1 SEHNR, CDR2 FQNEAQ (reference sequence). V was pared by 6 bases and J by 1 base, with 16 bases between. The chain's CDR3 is CASSRLEALSYEQYF. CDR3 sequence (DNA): TGTGCCAGCAGTCGACTAGAAGCCCTATCCTACGAGCAGTACTTC.

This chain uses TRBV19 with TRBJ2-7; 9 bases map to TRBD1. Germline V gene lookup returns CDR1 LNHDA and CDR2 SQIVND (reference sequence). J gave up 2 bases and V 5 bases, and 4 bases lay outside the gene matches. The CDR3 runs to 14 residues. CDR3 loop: CASSQGQGPYEQYF. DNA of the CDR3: TGTGCCAGTAGTCAGGGACAGGGCCCCTACGAGCAGTACTTC. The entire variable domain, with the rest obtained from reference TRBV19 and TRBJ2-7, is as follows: DGGITQSPKYLFRKEGQNVTLSCEQNLNHDAMYWYRQDPGQGLRLIYYSQIVNDFQKGDIAEGYSVSREKKESFPLTVTSAQKNPTAFYLCASSQGQGPYEQYFGPGTRLTVT.

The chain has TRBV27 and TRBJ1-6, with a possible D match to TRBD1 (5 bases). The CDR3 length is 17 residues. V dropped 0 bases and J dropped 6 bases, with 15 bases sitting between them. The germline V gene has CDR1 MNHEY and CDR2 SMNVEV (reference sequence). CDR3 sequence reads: CASSLSPGDGSNSPLHF. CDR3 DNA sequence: TGTGCCAGCAGTTTATCACCGGGGGACGGATCTAATTCACCCCTCCACTTT.

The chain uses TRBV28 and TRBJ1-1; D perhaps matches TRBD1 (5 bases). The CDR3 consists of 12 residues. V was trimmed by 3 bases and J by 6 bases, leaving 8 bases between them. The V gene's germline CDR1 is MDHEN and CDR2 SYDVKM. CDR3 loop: CASSFGGPEAFF. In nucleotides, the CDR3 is TGTGCCAGCAGTTTCGGGGGTCCTGAAGCTTTCTTT.

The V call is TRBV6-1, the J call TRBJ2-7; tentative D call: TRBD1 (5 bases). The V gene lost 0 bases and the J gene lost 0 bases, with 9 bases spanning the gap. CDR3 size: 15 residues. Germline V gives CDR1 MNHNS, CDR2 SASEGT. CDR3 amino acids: CASSEAGQVSYEQYF. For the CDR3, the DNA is TGTGCCAGCAGTGAAGCGGGGCAGGTCTCCTACGAGCAGTACTTC.

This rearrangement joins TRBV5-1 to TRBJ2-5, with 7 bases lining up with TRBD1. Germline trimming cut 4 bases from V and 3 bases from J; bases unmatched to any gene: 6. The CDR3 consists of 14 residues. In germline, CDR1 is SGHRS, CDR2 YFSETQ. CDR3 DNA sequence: TGCGCCAGCAGCCGACAGGGTGGGGAAGAGACCCAGTACTTC. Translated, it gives CASSRQGGEETQYF.

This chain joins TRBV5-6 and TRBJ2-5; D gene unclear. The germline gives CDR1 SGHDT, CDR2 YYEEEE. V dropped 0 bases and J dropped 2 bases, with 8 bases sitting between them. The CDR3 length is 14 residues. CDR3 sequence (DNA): TGTGCCAGCAGCTTGGGGCAGGCACAAGAGACCCAGTACTTC. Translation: CASSLGQAQETQYF.

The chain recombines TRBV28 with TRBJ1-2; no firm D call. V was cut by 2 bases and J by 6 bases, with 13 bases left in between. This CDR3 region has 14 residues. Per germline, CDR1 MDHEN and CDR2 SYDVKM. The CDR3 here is CASSLPTVPNGYTF. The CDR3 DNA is TGTGCCAGCAGTTTACCTACAGTTCCTAATGGCTACACCTTC.

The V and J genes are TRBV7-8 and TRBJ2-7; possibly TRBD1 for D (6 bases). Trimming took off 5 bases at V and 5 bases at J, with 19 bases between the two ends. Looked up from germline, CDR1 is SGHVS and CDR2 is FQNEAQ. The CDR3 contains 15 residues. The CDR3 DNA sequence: TGTGCCAGCAGCCTTGGGGCAGGGACACTCAACGAGCAGTACTTC. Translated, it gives CASSLGAGTLNEQYF.

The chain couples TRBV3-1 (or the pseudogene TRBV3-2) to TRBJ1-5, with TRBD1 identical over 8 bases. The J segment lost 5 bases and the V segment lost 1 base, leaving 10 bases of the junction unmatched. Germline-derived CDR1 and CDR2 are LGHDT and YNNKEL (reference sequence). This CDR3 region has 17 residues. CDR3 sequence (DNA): TGTGCCAGCAGCCAAGGGCAGGGGGCGAGGATTGATCAGCCCCAGCATTTT. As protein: CASSQGQGARIDQPQHF.

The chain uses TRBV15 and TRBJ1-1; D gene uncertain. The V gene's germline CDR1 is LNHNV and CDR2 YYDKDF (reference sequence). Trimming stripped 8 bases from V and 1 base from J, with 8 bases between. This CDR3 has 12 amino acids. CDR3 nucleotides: TGTGCCACCCGCCGGGGGAACACTGAAGCTTTCTTT. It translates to CATRRGNTEAFF.

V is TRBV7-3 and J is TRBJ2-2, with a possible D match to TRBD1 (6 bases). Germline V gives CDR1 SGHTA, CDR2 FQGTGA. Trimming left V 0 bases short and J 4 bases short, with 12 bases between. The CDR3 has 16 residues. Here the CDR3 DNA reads TGTGCCAGCAGCTTAACGGGGGCGGTGTCCACCGGGGAGCTGTTTTTT. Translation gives CASSLTGAVSTGELFF.

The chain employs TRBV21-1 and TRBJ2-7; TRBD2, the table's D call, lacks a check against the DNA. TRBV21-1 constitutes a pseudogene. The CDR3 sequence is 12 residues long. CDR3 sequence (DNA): TGTGCCAGCAGCCCCCTCCCCTACGAGCAGTACTTC. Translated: CASSPLPYEQYF.

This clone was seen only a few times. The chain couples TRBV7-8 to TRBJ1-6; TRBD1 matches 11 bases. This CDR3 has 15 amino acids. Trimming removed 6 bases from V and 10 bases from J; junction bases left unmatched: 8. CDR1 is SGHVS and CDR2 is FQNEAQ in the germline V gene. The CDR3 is CASRTLDRGLSPLHF. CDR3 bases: TGTGCCAGCAGGACTCTGGACAGGGGGCTATCACCCCTCCACTTT.

CDR3 in amino acids: CARHLNTEAFF. Here the CDR3 DNA reads TGTGCCAGACATCTGAACACTGAAGCTTTCTTT. This chain links TRBV5-6 with TRBJ1-1, with D hard to call. Trimming left V 8 bases short and J 0 bases short, with 5 bases between. This CDR3 has 11 amino acids. The V gene's germline CDR1 is SGHDT and CDR2 YYEEEE.